These 22 T cell receptor beta chains were all obtained from the same sample, sequenced in a study of patients and donors after allogeneic stem cell transplantation. Via MiXCR, TCRdb re-called the RT-PCR reads, giving one row per CDR3 protein. The sample carries roughly 200,000 distinct CDR3 sequences, 35% to 45% recorded once. Sequenced input: blood, either unsorted or a sorted T cell fraction (not recorded which). The source of these receptors is a human donor who was either an allogeneic HSCT recipient or a stem cell or donor lymphocyte infusion donor (not recorded which). It is not recorded whose cells these are; they may come from a transplant donor.

This clonotype has ten or more counts. The V and J genes are TRBV15 and TRBJ1-2; no clear D. Germline lookup yields CDR1 LNHNV and CDR2 YYDKDF (reference sequence). This CDR3 is 12 amino acids long. Trimming took 5 bases from V and 0 from J, leaving 4 bases between them. Here the CDR3 reads CATSVANYGYTF. CDR3 nucleotides: TGTGCCACCAGCGTGGCTAACTATGGCTACACCTTC.

This clonotype occurred a few times. The CDR3 nucleotides read TGCAGTGCTAGCCGGCAGACGAACACCGGGGAGCTGTTTTTT. Protein: CSASRQTNTGELFF. The chain is built from TRBV20-1 and TRBJ2-2; D is ambiguous. The V and J ends lost 3 bases and 0 bases respectively, with 8 bases between them. This CDR3 has 14 amino acids. Germline CDR1 reads DFQATT; CDR2 reads SNEGSKA (reference sequence).

V usage is TRBV20-1 and J usage is TRBJ1-2; 7 bases map to TRBD1. This CDR3 has 14 residues. V was pared by 3 bases and J by 4 bases, with 8 bases of the junction left unmatched. CDR1 is DFQATT and CDR2 is SNEGSKA in the germline V gene (reference sequence). DNA for the CDR3: TGCAGTGCTAGTCGAAGGGGGCTCGGCTATGGCTACACCTTC. It encodes CSASRRGLGYGYTF.

V and J are TRBV20-1 and TRBJ1-1; TRBD1 aligns across 7 bases. CDR1 and CDR2 (germline): DFQATT, SNEGSKA (reference sequence). The CDR3 has 14 amino acids. V trimming: 2 bases; J trimming: 2 bases; junction bases outside the gene matches: 5. The CDR3 DNA sequence: TGCAGTGCTAGACAGGGACAGAAAAACACTGAAGCTTTCTTT. Its protein product is CSARQGQKNTEAFF.

This clonotype was counted a few times. V usage is TRBV5-1 and J usage is TRBJ2-3; 8 bases fit TRBD2. CDR3 length: 14 amino acids. The germline CDR1 and CDR2 sequences are SGHRS and YFSETQ. V lost 2 bases and J lost 1; bases outside the gene matches: 0. DNA for the CDR3: TGCGCCAGCAGCTTTAGCGGGGGCACAGATACGCAGTATTTT. It specifies CASSFSGGTDTQYF.

V usage is TRBV5-1 and J usage is TRBJ2-7; no clear D. Trimming removed 4 bases at V and 6 bases at J, with 14 bases between. The CDR3 is 13 amino acids. Germline-derived CDR1 and CDR2 are SGHRS and YFSETQ. CDR3 DNA sequence: TGCGCCAGCAGCCCGGAGTTCCCCCCCGAGCAGTACTTC. Its protein product is CASSPEFPPEQYF.

The V call is TRBV7-9, the J call TRBJ2-5, with TRBD1 identical over 7 bases. V lost 3 bases and J lost 1; bases outside the gene matches: 2. Germline V gene lookup returns CDR1 SEHNR and CDR2 FQNEAQ (reference sequence). The CDR3 loop spans 14 amino acids. The CDR3, as DNA: TGTGCCAGCAGCTTTACAGGGGCCCAAGAGACCCAGTACTTC. It codes for CASSFTGAQETQYF.

This CDR3 is CASSQGQGRDEAFF. The CDR3 DNA reads TGCGCCAGCAGCCAAGGACAGGGGAGGGATGAAGCTTTCTTT. The gene calls are TRBV4-3 and TRBJ1-1; 8 bases are shared with TRBD1. The CDR3 sequence is 14 residues long. The V gene end was trimmed by 1 base and the J gene end by 7 bases; junction bases not matched to a gene: 5. Germline lookup yields CDR1 LGHNA and CDR2 YSLEER.

In this sample, this clonotype turned up a few times. The V call is TRBV7-2, the J call TRBJ1-3; the D gene is possibly TRBD1 (5 bases). Germline-derived CDR1 and CDR2 are SGHTA and FQGNSA. The CDR3 extends over 14 amino acids. Trimming removed 5 bases at V and 0 bases at J, with 8 bases between. CDR3 sequence (DNA): TGTGCCAGCAGCCGGACAAACTCTGGAAACACCATATATTTT. It specifies CASSRTNSGNTIYF.

The chain carries TRBV10-3 and TRBJ1-4, with TRBD1 identical over 9 bases. Trimming took 6 bases from V and 12 from J; bases not matched to a gene: 2. The CDR3 has 11 residues. Per germline, CDR1 ENHRY and CDR2 SYGVKD. The CDR3: CAISGDRELFF. The CDR3 nucleotides read TGTGCCATCAGCGGGGACAGGGAACTGTTTTTT.

The V call is TRBV15, the J call TRBJ2-7; D possibly corresponds to TRBD2 (5 bases). The CDR3 length is 16 residues. V gave up 0 bases and J gave up 0 bases, with 12 bases separating them. Germline CDR1 LNHNV, CDR2 YYDKDF (reference sequence). The CDR3 loop reads CATSRERALSSYEQYF. The CDR3 DNA follows: TGTGCCACCAGCAGAGAGCGGGCTTTAAGCTCCTACGAGCAGTACTTC.

This clonotype occurred once. It is likely a read error, because the conserved phenylalanine at the end of the CDR3 is missing. J is TRBJ1-3 and V is TRBV12-3 or TRBV12-4; 7 bases map to TRBD1. V was clipped by 7 bases and J by 1 base; unmatched bases: 4. The CDR3 has 14 amino acids. The CDR3 protein is CASKNRGSGNTIYL. The CDR3 DNA reads TGTGCCAGCAAAAACAGGGGTTCTGGAAACACCATATATCTT.

This chain uses TRBV10-2 with TRBJ1-5, with 9 bases matching TRBD1. Germline loops: CDR1 WSHSY, CDR2 SAAADI. This CDR3 is 13 amino acids long. Trimming removed 8 bases from V and 3 bases from J; junction bases left unmatched: 2. For the CDR3, the DNA is TGCGCCAGCCGGGACAGGGACAATCAGCCCCAGCATTTT. Translated, it gives CASRDRDNQPQHF.

The V gene is TRBV20-1, the J gene TRBJ2-7; D remains unclear. Trimming cost V 2 bases and J 5 bases, with 13 bases left between them. CDR1 and CDR2 from the germline V gene are DFQATT and SNEGSKA (reference sequence). The CDR3 is 13 residues long. This chain's CDR3 is CSARRMASDEQYF. CDR3 sequence (DNA): TGCAGTGCTAGAAGGATGGCTTCTGACGAGCAGTACTTC.

The V and J genes are TRBV20-1 and TRBJ1-6; tentatively, D is TRBD1 (5 bases). This CDR3 spans 14 amino acids. V lost 1 base, J lost 7 bases, and 11 bases lay in between. Germline V gene sequence: CDR1 DFQATT, CDR2 SNEGSKA (reference sequence). The CDR3 DNA follows: TGCAGTGCTAGAGTACAGGTGCGCAATTCACCCCTCCACTTT. Amino acids: CSARVQVRNSPLHF.

This clonotype was observed a handful of times. CDR3 bases: TGTGCCAGCAGCGGCGTCGACGAGCAGTACTTC. Encoded protein: CASSGVDEQYF. The chain uses TRBV12-3 or TRBV12-4 and TRBJ2-7, with D unresolved. This CDR3 has 11 residues. Between the trimmed V and J ends, which lost 6 bases and 5 bases, there was a span of 8 bases.

The genes are TRBV12-3 or TRBV12-4 and TRBJ2-2; D remains unclear. V was cut by 5 bases and J by 0 bases, with 7 bases left in between. The CDR3 extends over 14 amino acids. The CDR3 DNA sequence: TGTGCCAGCAGTCCCAGATCGAACACCGGGGAGCTGTTTTTT. Its translation is CASSPRSNTGELFF.

This clonotype was seen a handful of times. The chain links TRBV4-1 to TRBJ1-4; D may be TRBD1 (6 bases). From germline, CDR1 is MGHRA and CDR2 YSYEKL. Trimming took off 4 bases at V and 0 bases at J, with 15 bases between the two ends. This CDR3 is built from 17 residues. The CDR3 protein is CASSPGGRVTTNEKLFF. For the CDR3, the DNA is TGCGCCAGCAGCCCCGGGGGCAGGGTAACAACTAATGAAAAACTGTTTTTT.

This rearrangement joins TRBV5-1 to TRBJ2-1; D gene unclear. The germline V gene has CDR1 SGHRS and CDR2 YFSETQ. This CDR3 is 15 amino acids long. Between the trimmed V and J ends, which lost 2 bases and 0 bases, there was a span of 9 bases. The CDR3: CASSLYGSSYNEQFF. CDR3 DNA: TGCGCCAGCAGCTTATACGGTAGCTCCTACAATGAGCAGTTCTTC.

The rearrangement uses TRBV30 and TRBJ1-2; possible D gene TRBD1, 5 bases. The CDR3 is made up of 15 amino acids. V was cut by 0 bases and J by 3 bases, with 14 bases left in between. The germline V gene encodes CDR1 GTSNPN and CDR2 SVGIG (reference sequence). CDR3 amino acids: CAWSVRPGDHYGYTF. CDR3 in DNA: TGTGCCTGGAGTGTACGTCCCGGGGACCACTATGGCTACACCTTC.

V gene TRBV10-3 combines with J gene TRBJ1-6; D not resolved. Trimming took 3 bases from V and 5 from J, leaving 5 bases between them. The CDR3 sequence is 13 residues long. Germline CDR1 reads ENHRY; CDR2 reads SYGVKD. The CDR3 DNA is TGTGCCATCAGTGACAGAGATAATTCACCCCTCCACTTT. It encodes CAISDRDNSPLHF.

The chain couples TRBV7-9 to TRBJ1-1, with D possibly matching TRBD1 (6 bases). Trimming removed 3 bases at V and 2 bases at J, with 13 bases between. Looked up from germline, CDR1 is SEHNR and CDR2 is FQNEAQ (reference sequence). CDR3 length equals 15 residues. CDR3: CASSFTGRPNTEAFF. The CDR3 DNA reads as TGTGCCAGCAGCTTTACAGGGCGCCCTAACACTGAAGCTTTCTTT.